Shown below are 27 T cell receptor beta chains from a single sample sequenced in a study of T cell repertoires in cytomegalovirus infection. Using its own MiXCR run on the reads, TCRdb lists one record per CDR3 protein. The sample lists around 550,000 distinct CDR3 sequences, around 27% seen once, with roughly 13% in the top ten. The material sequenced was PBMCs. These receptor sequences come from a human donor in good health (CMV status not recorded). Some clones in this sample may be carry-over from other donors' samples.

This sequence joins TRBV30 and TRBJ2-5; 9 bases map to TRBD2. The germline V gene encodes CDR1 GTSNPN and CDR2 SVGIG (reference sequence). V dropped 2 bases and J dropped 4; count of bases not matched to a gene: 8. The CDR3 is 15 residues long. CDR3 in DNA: TGTGCCTGGAGTTCCCTTCTAGCGGGACTAGAGACCCAGTACTTC. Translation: CAWSSLLAGLETQYF.

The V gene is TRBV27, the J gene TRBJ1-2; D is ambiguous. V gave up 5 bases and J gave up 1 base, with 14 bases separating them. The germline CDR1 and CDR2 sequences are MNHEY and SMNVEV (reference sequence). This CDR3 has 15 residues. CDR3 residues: CASSADSQSNYGYTF. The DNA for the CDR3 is TGTGCCAGCAGTGCGGACTCCCAAAGTAACTATGGCTACACCTTC.

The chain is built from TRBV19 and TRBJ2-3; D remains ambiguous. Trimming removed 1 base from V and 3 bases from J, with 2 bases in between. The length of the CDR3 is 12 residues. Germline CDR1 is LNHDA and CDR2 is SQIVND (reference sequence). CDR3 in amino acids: CASSIATDTQYF. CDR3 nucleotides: TGTGCCAGTAGTATAGCGACAGATACGCAGTATTTT.

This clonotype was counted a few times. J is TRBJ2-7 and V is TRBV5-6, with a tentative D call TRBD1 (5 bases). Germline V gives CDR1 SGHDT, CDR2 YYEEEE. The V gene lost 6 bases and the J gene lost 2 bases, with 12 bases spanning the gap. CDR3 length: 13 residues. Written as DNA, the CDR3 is TGTGCCAGCACCTTAGGGGTTACCTACGAGCAGTACTTC. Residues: CASTLGVTYEQYF.

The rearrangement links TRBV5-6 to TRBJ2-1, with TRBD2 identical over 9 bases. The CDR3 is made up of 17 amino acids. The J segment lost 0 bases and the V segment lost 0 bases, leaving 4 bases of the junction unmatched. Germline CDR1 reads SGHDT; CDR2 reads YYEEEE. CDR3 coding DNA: TGTGCCAGCAGCTTGGGACTAGCGGATGTCTCCTACAATGAGCAGTTCTTC. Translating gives CASSLGLADVSYNEQFF.

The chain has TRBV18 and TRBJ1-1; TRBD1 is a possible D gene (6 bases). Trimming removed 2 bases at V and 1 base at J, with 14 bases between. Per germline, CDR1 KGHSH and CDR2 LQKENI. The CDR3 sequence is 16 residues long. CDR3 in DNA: TGTGCCAGCTCACCAAGGGGGGGGGGATCGAACACTGAAGCTTTCTTT. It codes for CASSPRGGGSNTEAFF.

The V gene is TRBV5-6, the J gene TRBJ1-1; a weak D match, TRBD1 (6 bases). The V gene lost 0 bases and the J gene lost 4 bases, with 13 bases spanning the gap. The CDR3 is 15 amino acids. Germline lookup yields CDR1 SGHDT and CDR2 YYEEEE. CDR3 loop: CASSLDRDGPTEAFF. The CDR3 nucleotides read TGTGCCAGCAGCTTGGACAGGGACGGTCCCACTGAAGCTTTCTTT.

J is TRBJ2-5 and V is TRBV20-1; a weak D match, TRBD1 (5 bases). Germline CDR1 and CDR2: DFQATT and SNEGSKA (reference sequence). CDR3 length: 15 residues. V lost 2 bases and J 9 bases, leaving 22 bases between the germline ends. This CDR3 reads CSARRQGETLAAQYF. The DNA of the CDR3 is TGCAGTGCTAGACGGCAGGGCGAAACGTTGGCGGCCCAGTACTTC.

CDR3 coding DNA: TGTGCCAGCAGTTTTGGGCCGGCTGAAGCTTTCTTT. It specifies CASSFGPAEAFF. The chain recombines TRBV12-3 or TRBV12-4 with TRBJ1-1; unclear D gene. The ends were cut back, 3 bases at V and 6 bases at J, with 8 bases in the middle. The CDR3 is 12 amino acids.

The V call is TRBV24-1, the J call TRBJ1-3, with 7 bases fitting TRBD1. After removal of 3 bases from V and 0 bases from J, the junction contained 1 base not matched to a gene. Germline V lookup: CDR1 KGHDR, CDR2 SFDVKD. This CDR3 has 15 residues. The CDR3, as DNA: TGTGCCACCAGTGATGGGGACAGCTCTGGAAACACCATATATTTT. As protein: CATSDGDSSGNTIYF.

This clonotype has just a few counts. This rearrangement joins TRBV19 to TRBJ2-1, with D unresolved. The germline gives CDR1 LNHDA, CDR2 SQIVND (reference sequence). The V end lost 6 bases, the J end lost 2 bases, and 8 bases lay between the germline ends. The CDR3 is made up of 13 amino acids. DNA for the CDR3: TGTGCCAGTAGGGACCCCCCCTACAATGAGCAGTTCTTC. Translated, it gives CASRDPPYNEQFF.

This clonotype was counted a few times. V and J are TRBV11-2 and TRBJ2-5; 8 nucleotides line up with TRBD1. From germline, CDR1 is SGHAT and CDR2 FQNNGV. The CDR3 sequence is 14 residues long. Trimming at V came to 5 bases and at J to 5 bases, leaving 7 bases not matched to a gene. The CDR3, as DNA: TGTGCCAGCAGCCCCACAGGGGGTCCGGAGACCCAGTACTTC. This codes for CASSPTGGPETQYF.

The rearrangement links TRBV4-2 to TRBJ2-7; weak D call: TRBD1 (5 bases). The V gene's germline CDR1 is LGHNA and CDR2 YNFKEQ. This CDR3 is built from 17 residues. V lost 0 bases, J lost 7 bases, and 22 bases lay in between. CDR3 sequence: CASSQDPAPGSVREQYF. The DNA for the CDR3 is TGTGCCAGCAGCCAAGATCCTGCTCCAGGGTCGGTGCGGGAGCAGTACTTC.

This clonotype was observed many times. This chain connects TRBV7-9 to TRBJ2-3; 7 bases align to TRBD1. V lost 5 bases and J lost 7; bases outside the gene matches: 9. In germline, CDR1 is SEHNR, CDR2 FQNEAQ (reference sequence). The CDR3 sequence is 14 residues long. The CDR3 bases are TGTGCCAGCAGCCCATCGGCGACAGGGAATACGCAGTATTTT. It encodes CASSPSATGNTQYF.

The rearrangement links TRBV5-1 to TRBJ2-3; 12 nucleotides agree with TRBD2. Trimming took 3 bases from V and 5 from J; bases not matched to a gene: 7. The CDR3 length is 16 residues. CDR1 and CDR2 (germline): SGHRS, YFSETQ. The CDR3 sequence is CASSSLLAGGQDTQYF. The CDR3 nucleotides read TGCGCCAGCAGCTCTCTACTAGCGGGAGGACAAGATACGCAGTATTTT.

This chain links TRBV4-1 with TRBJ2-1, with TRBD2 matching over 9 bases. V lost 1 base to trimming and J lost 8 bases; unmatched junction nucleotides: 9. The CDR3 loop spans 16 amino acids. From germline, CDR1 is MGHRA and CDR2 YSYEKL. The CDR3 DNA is TGCGCCAGCAGCCAAGGTATTAGCGGGGGACGATATGAGCAGTTCTTC. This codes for CASSQGISGGRYEQFF.

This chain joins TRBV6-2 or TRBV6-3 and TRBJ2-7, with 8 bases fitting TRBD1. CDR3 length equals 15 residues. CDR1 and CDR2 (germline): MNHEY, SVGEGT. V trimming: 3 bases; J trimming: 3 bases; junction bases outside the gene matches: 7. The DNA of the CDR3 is TGTGCCAGCAGTTATGAGACAGGGGACCACTACGAGCAGTACGTC. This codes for CASSYETGDHYEQYV.

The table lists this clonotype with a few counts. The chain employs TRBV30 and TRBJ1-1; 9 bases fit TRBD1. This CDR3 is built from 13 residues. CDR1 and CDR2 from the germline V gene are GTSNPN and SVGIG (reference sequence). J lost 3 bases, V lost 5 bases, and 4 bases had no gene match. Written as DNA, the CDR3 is TGTGCCTGGGCGGGACAGGGCGACACTGAAGCTTTCTTT. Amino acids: CAWAGQGDTEAFF.

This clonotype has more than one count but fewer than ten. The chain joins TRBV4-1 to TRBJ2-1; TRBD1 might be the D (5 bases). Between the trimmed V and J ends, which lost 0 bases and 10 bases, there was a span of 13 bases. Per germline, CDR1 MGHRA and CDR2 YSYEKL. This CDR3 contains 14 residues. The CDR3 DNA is TGCGCCAGCAGCCAAGATGTTGGATGGGGCGAGCAGTTCTTC. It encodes CASSQDVGWGEQFF.

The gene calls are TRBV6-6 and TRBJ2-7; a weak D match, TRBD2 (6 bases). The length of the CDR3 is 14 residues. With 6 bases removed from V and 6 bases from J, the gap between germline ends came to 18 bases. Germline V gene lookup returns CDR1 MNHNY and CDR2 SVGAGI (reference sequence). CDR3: CASRIPGLPSEQYF. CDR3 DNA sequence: TGTGCCAGCAGAATACCGGGACTTCCCTCCGAGCAGTACTTC.

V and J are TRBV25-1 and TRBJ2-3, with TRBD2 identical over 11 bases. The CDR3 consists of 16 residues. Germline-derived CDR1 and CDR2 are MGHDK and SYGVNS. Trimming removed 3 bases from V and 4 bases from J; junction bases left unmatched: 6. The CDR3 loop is CASSDLSGRDPDTQYF. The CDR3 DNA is TGTGCCAGCAGTGACCTTAGCGGGAGGGATCCAGATACGCAGTATTTT.

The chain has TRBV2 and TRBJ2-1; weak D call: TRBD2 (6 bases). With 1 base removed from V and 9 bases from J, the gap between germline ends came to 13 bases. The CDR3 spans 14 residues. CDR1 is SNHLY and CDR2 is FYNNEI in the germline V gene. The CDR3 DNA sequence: TGTGCCAGCAGTGAAGGCGGGATTGCCGTTGAGCAGTTCTTC. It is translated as CASSEGGIAVEQFF.

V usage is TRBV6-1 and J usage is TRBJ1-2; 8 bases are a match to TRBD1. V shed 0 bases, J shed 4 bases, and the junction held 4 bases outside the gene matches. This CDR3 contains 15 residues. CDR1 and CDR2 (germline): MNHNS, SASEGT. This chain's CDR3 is CASSEAPGTGYGYTF. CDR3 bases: TGTGCCAGCAGTGAAGCACCCGGGACAGGCTATGGCTACACCTTC.

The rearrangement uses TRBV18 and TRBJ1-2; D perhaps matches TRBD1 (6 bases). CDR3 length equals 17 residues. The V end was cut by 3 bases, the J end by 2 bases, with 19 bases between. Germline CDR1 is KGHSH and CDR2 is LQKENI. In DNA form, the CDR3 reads TGTGCCAGCTCACCCCCAGGCTCTGCAGGGGTGAACTATGGCTACACCTTC. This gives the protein CASSPPGSAGVNYGYTF.

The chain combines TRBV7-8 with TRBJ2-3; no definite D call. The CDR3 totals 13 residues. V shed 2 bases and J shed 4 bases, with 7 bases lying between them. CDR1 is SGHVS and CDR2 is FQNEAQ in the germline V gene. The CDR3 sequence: CASSLSAPDTQYF. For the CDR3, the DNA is TGTGCCAGCAGCTTATCTGCCCCAGATACGCAGTATTTT.

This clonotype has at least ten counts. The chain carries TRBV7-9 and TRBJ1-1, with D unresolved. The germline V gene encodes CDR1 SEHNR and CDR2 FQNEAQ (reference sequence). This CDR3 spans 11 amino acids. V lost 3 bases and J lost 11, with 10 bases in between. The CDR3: CASSLGMVAFF. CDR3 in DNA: TGTGCCAGCAGCTTGGGGATGGTGGCTTTCTTT.

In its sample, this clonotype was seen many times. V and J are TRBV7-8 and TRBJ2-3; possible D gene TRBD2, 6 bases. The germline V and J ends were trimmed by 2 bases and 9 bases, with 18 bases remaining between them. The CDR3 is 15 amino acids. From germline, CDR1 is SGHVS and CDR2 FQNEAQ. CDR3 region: CASSLLRGKGETQYF. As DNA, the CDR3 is TGTGCCAGCAGCTTATTGCGGGGCAAGGGAGAAACGCAGTATTTT.